A single sample gave rise to the 6 T cell receptor beta chains below, sequenced in a study of shared clonotypes between healthy human individuals. The protocol was immunoSEQ multiplex PCR, while the TCRdb copy is restricted to in-frame clones and leaves out a portion. This sample has 630,000 or so clones, with nearly 98% found just once. It was CD45RO-negative cells, positively selected for CCR7, that made up naive CD8 cells, with terminally differentiated effector memory CD45RA+ cells excluded. Source material: naive CD8+ T cells sorted from blood. These TCRs come from a man aged 25-45 years in good health.

The gene calls are TRBV4-1 and TRBJ1-3; D is perhaps TRBD1 (5 bases). Germline loops: CDR1 MGHRA, CDR2 YSYEKL. This CDR3 region has 15 residues. The V end was cut by 6 bases, the J end by 0 bases, with 12 bases between. The CDR3 here is CASRDGTISGNTIYF. For the CDR3, the DNA is TGCGCCAGCAGGGACGGGACCATCTCTGGAAACACCATATATTTT.

The rearrangement links TRBV7-9 to TRBJ1-2; possible D gene TRBD1, 6 bases. Germline V gives CDR1 SEHNR, CDR2 FQNEAQ (reference sequence). Trimming took off 3 bases at V and 5 bases at J, with 13 bases between the two ends. The CDR3 is 14 amino acids. The CDR3 spells CASSLSGTGYGYTF. CDR3 sequence (DNA): TGTGCCAGCAGCTTGTCTGGTACAGGGTATGGCTACACCTTC.

As DNA, the CDR3 is TGTGCCAGCAGCTTCTCAGACACGTACAATGAGCAGTTCTTC. This sequence encodes CASSFSDTYNEQFF. The chain recombines TRBV6-5 with TRBJ2-1; D unclear. Trimming removed 6 bases at V and 4 bases at J, with 13 bases between. CDR3 size: 14 residues. Germline V CDR1 and CDR2: MNHEY, SVGAGI.

J is TRBJ2-1 and V is TRBV2; 7 nucleotides match TRBD2. Germline V gene sequence: CDR1 SNHLY, CDR2 FYNNEI. V gave up 6 bases and J gave up 0 bases; unmatched junction bases: 5. This CDR3 contains 15 residues. CDR3 coding DNA: TGTGCCAGCAGGGCGGGAGCCCTCTCCTACAATGAGCAGTTCTTC. It specifies CASRAGALSYNEQFF.

V gene TRBV6-1 combines with J gene TRBJ1-1; no definite D call. Germline values: CDR1 MNHNS, CDR2 SASEGT. The V end was cut by 7 bases, the J end by 1 base, with 16 bases between. The CDR3 is made up of 15 amino acids. CDR3 coding DNA: TGTGCCAGCATACGGCTAACAGCCAGGAACACTGAAGCTTTCTTT. It translates to CASIRLTARNTEAFF.

In DNA form, the CDR3 reads TGCAGCGTTCAATACCCCGGGACAGGGCTCTACGAGCAGTACTTC. It yields the protein CSVQYPGTGLYEQYF. The chain has TRBV29-1 and TRBJ2-7; TRBD1 aligns across 9 bases. The germline gives CDR1 SQVTM, CDR2 ANQGSEA. The CDR3 is 15 residues long. Trimming cost V 5 bases and J 3 bases; bases outside gene matches: 11.